The source of this T cell receptor (beta chain) is a study of beta chain features in type 1 diabetes. General observations from the study: For Type 1 diabetes patients, all four CD4+ subsets carried TCRB CDR3s that were moderately but significantly shorter. Any HLA effect on TCRB rearrangement was left unresolved by small sub-analyses.

About this clone: The antigen is unknown.

As every portion of the isolated RNA was reverse transcribed, the sequencing read expressed TCRB transcripts. Some clones are missing from TCRdb's copy, which holds only in-frame ones; the method was immunoSEQ multiplex PCR. The table lists roughly 150,000 clones, 10% of them singletons. The length of the CDR3 is 15 residues. Germline V CDR1 and CDR2: MDHEN, SYDVKM. V dropped 7 bases and J dropped 5; count of bases not matched to a gene: 12. The J gene is TRBJ2-3, the V gene TRBV28; 7 bases map to TRBD2. Sequencing was performed on central memory CD4+ T cells from blood. This clonotype originated in a man between 25 and 39 years old with type 1 diabetes. CDR3 sequence (DNA): TGTGCCAGCACCCCAGGCGGCGGGAGACTAGATACGCAGTATTTT. Translation gives CASTPGGGRLDTQYF.